Each of the 18 T cell receptor beta chains below was sequenced from the same sample in a study of blood T cell repertoires in COVID-19. Generated by immunoSEQ multiplex PCR, the TCRdb table keeps only in-frame clones and is missing some. The sample yields roughly 150,000 clones, approximately 85% seen once. The sample taken for sequencing was peripheral blood. The receptors were sampled from a man in his fifties or sixties with acute or convalescent COVID-19.

V gene TRBV24-1 combines with J gene TRBJ2-3; weak D call: TRBD2 (7 bases). Trimming took 3 bases from V and 1 from J, leaving 13 bases between them. The CDR3 sequence is 16 residues long. Germline lookup yields CDR1 KGHDR and CDR2 SFDVKD. CDR3 sequence reads: CATSDPGGAGTDTQYF. CDR3 DNA sequence: TGTGCCACCAGTGATCCTGGGGGGGCCGGCACAGATACGCAGTATTTT.

The chain combines TRBV5-4 with TRBJ1-3; tentative D call: TRBD1 (5 bases). V lost 0 bases and J 1 base, leaving 8 bases between the germline ends. From germline, CDR1 is SGHNT and CDR2 YYREEE (reference sequence). The CDR3 sequence is 15 residues long. The DNA for the CDR3 is TGTGCCAGCAGCTTGGCCGGGGGGTCTGGAAACACCATATATTTT. Amino acids: CASSLAGGSGNTIYF.

This chain joins TRBV15 and TRBJ1-4; TRBD1 agrees at 9 bases. CDR1 LNHNV and CDR2 YYDKDF come from the germline V gene (reference sequence). Trimming removed 2 bases from V and 6 bases from J; junction bases left unmatched: 1. This CDR3 region has 14 residues. CDR3 nucleotides: TGTGCCACCAGCAGACGGACAGGGGATGAAAAACTGTTTTTT. Translated, it gives CATSRRTGDEKLFF. The whole variable domain, remainder taken from reference TRBV15 and TRBJ1-4, is DAMVIQNPRYQVTQFGKPVTLSCSQTLNHNVMYWYQQKSSQAPKLLFHYYDKDFNNEADTPDNFQSRRPNTSFCFLDIRSPGLGDTAMYLCATSRRTGDEKLFFGSGTQLSVL.

This chain connects TRBV28 to TRBJ1-2; TRBD1 might be the D (5 bases). Trimming removed 10 bases at V and 4 bases at J, with 13 bases between. The V gene's germline CDR1 is MDHEN and CDR2 SYDVKM. The CDR3 consists of 12 residues. The CDR3 sequence is CATLGPGYGYTF. Here the CDR3 DNA reads TGTGCCACCTTGGGGCCCGGCTATGGCTACACCTTC.

The gene calls are TRBV27 and TRBJ2-1, with 12 nucleotides matching TRBD2. There are 18 residues in the CDR3. V trimming: 5 bases; J trimming: 4 bases; junction bases outside the gene matches: 12. CDR1 is MNHEY, CDR2 SMNVEV, per germline (reference sequence). The CDR3 loop reads CASSPSLKLAGGYNEQFF. For the CDR3, the DNA is TGTGCCAGCAGTCCCTCCCTTAAACTAGCGGGGGGTTACAATGAGCAGTTCTTC.

J is TRBJ1-3 and V is TRBV18; D may be TRBD1 (6 bases). Germline values: CDR1 KGHSH, CDR2 LQKENI. This CDR3 comprises 15 residues. V was cut by 2 bases and J by 4 bases, with 12 bases left in between. The chain's CDR3 is CASSPIQGFGNTIYF. Here the CDR3 DNA reads TGTGCCAGCTCACCAATTCAGGGGTTCGGAAACACCATATATTTT.

This clone was found many times. V and J are TRBV19 and TRBJ1-5, with 9 bases aligning to TRBD1. Germline V gene data show CDR1 as LNHDA and CDR2 as SQIVND (reference sequence). Trimming cost V 2 bases and J 0 bases; bases outside gene matches: 14. This CDR3 has 20 residues. CDR3 nucleotides: TGTGCCAGTAGTATACCCCCGGAGGGACAGGGCGGGTATAGCAATCAGCCCCAGCATTTT. This encodes CASSIPPEGQGGYSNQPQHF. Looking up the rest from reference TRBV19 and TRBJ1-5 gives the full variable domain: DGGITQSPKYLFRKEGQNVTLSCEQNLNHDAMYWYRQDPGQGLRLIYYSQIVNDFQKGDIAEGYSVSREKKESFPLTVTSAQKNPTAFYLCASSIPPEGQGGYSNQPQHFGDGTRLSIL.

The V call is TRBV4-1, the J call TRBJ2-1; 7 nucleotides line up with TRBD2. The CDR3 loop spans 18 amino acids. Germline CDR1 is MGHRA and CDR2 is YSYEKL. After removal of 1 base from V and 7 bases from J, the junction contained 16 bases not matched to a gene. In DNA form, the CDR3 reads TGCGCCAGCAGCCAAGGGAGGGCTAGCGGACAATATCGTAATGAGCAGTTCTTC. It encodes CASSQGRASGQYRNEQFF.

V gene TRBV9 combines with J gene TRBJ2-2; D not certain. V was clipped by 4 bases and J by 5 bases, with 12 bases between them. CDR1 SGDLS and CDR2 YYNGEE come from the germline V gene. The CDR3 has 14 amino acids. The chain's CDR3 is CASSSYLGTGELFF. CDR3 sequence (DNA): TGTGCCAGCAGCTCCTACCTCGGTACCGGGGAGCTGTTTTTT.

The V and J genes are TRBV12-5 and TRBJ2-5; D is perhaps TRBD2 (6 bases). The length of the CDR3 is 15 residues. V was trimmed by 5 bases and J by 4 bases, leaving 17 bases between them. The germline CDR1 and CDR2 sequences are LGHNT and FRNRAP. The CDR3, as DNA: TGTGCTAGTGGTCCTCGACTAGGCGGAGGAGAGACCCAGTACTTC. It codes for CASGPRLGGGETQYF. Combining the CDR3 with reference TRBV12-5 and TRBJ2-5 gives the whole variable domain DARVTQTPRHKVTEMGQEVTMRCQPILGHNTVFWYRQTMMQGLELLAYFRNRAPLDDSGMPKDRFSAEMPDATLATLKIQPSEPRDSAVYFCASGPRLGGGETQYFGPGTRLLVL.

The chain has TRBV19 and TRBJ1-5; no definite D call. CDR1 LNHDA and CDR2 SQIVND come from the germline V gene (reference sequence). The V gene lost 4 bases and the J gene lost 9 bases, with 10 bases spanning the gap. The CDR3 length is 12 residues. CDR3 sequence reads: CASSRERRPQHF. For the CDR3, the DNA is TGTGCCAGTAGTAGAGAGCGGAGGCCCCAGCATTTT.

The chain links TRBV6-5 to TRBJ1-1, with TRBD1 matching over 8 bases. The CDR3 length is 13 residues. CDR1 is MNHEY and CDR2 is SVGAGI in the germline V gene. Germline trimming cut 4 bases from V and 5 bases from J; bases unmatched to any gene: 3. In nucleotides, the CDR3 is TGTGCCAGCAGTTCCGACAGGGGAACTGAAGCTTTCTTT. It encodes CASSSDRGTEAFF.

This chain connects TRBV9 to TRBJ1-5; no clear D. The CDR3 loop spans 15 amino acids. Germline-derived CDR1 and CDR2 are SGDLS and YYNGEE. Between the trimmed V and J ends, which lost 0 bases and 2 bases, there was a span of 9 bases. The CDR3 sequence: CASSVDARGNQPQHF. The CDR3 DNA is TGTGCCAGCAGCGTAGACGCGAGGGGCAATCAGCCCCAGCATTTT.

V is TRBV30 and J is TRBJ1-3; D remains unclear. V was pared by 5 bases and J by 7 bases, with 9 bases between. Germline V gene data show CDR1 as GTSNPN and CDR2 as SVGIG (reference sequence). This CDR3 contains 11 residues. The CDR3 DNA reads as TGTGCCTGGGGCTTTCTTAACACCATATATTTT. Its translation: CAWGFLNTIYF.

The chain has TRBV28 and TRBJ1-1; D call uncertain. The length of the CDR3 is 12 residues. Germline CDR1 and CDR2: MDHEN and SYDVKM. V was trimmed by 7 bases and J by 0 bases, leaving 6 bases between them. CDR3 residues: CASNTMNTEAFF. CDR3 nucleotides: TGTGCCAGCAACACGATGAACACTGAAGCTTTCTTT.

Only one count was recorded for this clone. V usage is TRBV7-2 and J usage is TRBJ2-7; 8 bases are shared with TRBD1. CDR1 is SGHTA and CDR2 is FQGNSA in the germline V gene. The J segment lost 6 bases and the V segment lost 5 bases, leaving 3 bases of the junction unmatched. The CDR3 loop spans 12 amino acids. CDR3 nucleotides: TGTGCCAGCAGCATGGACAGGGCCGAGCAGTACTTC. Translation: CASSMDRAEQYF. The whole variable domain, remainder taken from reference TRBV7-2 and TRBJ2-7, is GAGVSQSPSNKVTEKGKDVELRCDPISGHTALYWYRQSLGQGLEFLIYFQGNSAPDKSGLPSDRFSAERTGGSVSTLTIQRTQQEDSAVYLCASSMDRAEQYFGPGTRLTVT.

The V call is TRBV24-1, the J call TRBJ2-5; the match to TRBD2 covers 7 bases. The J segment lost 1 base and the V segment lost 4 bases, leaving 5 bases of the junction unmatched. Germline values: CDR1 KGHDR, CDR2 SFDVKD. The CDR3 consists of 15 residues. The CDR3 loop reads CATSDGGIGQETQYF. The CDR3 DNA sequence: TGTGCCACCAGTGACGGGGGGATCGGCCAAGAGACCCAGTACTTC.

The chain's CDR3 is CASSLGAVYEQYF. The CDR3 nucleotides read TGTGCCAGCAGCCTAGGTGCGGTCTACGAGCAGTACTTC. The genes are TRBV27 and TRBJ2-7, with no clear D. Trimming removed 6 bases at V and 3 bases at J, with 12 bases between. Germline CDR1 is MNHEY and CDR2 is SMNVEV (reference sequence). This CDR3 region has 13 residues.